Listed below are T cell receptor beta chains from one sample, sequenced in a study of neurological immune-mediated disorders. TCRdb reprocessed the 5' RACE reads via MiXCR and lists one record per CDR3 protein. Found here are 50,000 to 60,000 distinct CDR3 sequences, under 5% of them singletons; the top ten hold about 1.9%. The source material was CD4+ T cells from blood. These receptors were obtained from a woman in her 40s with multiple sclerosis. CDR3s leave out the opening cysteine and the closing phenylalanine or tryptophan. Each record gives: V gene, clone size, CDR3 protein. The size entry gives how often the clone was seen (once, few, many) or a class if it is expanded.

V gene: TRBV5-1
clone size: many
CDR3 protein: ASSLGDWATEAF

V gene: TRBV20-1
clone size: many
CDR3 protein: SVRENLNRGSYEQY

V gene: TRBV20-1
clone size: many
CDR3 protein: SVASQNIQY

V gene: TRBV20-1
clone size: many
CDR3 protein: SARTVYGYT

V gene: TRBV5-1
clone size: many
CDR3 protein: ASSLVGQGATDTQY

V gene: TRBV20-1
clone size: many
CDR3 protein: SARAQGSTGELF

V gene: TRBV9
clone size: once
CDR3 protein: ASSVTGDQPQH

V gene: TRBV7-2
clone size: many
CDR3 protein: ASSSTFVSHEQF

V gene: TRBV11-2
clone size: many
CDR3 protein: ASSSGLAGGFYEQY

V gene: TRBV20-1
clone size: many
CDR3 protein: SASGLAGGPGGELF

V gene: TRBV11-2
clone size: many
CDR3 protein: ASSFSVEQF

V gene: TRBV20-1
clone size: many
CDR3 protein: SADTGGTEAF

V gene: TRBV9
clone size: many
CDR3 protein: ASSRGRTPGELF

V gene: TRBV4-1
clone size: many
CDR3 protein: ASSSYRGPLNYGYT

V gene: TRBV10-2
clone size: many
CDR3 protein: ASSPVRGQETQY

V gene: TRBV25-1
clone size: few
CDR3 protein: ASSRPGEAEQY

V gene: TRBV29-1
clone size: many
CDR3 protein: SPTGREGTQY

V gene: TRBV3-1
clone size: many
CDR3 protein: ASSQDPVGYGYT

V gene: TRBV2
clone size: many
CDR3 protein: ASSPPARRGETQY

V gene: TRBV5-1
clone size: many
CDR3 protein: ASSSDRVGANVLT

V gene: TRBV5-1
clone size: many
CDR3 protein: ASSLRAPSEQF

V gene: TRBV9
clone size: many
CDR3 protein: ASSLHRNTIY

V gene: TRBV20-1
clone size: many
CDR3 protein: SARPDSRQYGYT

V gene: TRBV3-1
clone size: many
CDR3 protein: ASSPWTTRPSGNTIY

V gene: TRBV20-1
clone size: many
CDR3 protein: SASGGYEQY

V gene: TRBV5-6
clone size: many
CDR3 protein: ASSEDRNEQF

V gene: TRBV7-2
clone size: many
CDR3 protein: ASSLDLEGTDTQY